The 29 T cell receptor beta chains in this list originate from one sample, sequenced in a study of shared clonotypes between healthy human individuals. Cells designated naive CD8 were CD45RO-negative and were positively selected for CCR7, with terminally differentiated effector memory CD45RA+ cells excluded. Measured with immunoSEQ multiplex PCR; TCRdb has only the in-frame clones, and not every one. The sample has hundreds of thousands of clones, nearly 98% seen once. What was sequenced was naive CD8+ T cells sorted from blood. These receptors were taken from a man aged 25-45 years in good health.

The chain is built from TRBV7-8 and TRBJ1-1; 9 bases are shared with TRBD1. Germline V CDR1 and CDR2: SGHVS, FQNEAQ. With V trimmed by 6 bases and J by 0 bases, 11 bases remained unmatched. This CDR3 has 17 amino acids. CDR3 region: CASSPTQGAWMNTEAFF. As DNA, the CDR3 is TGTGCCAGCAGTCCGACACAGGGGGCTTGGATGAACACTGAAGCTTTCTTT. Full variable domain (rest looked up from reference TRBV7-8 and TRBJ1-1): GAGVSQSPRYKVAKRGQDVALRCDPISGHVSLFWYQQALGQGPEFLTYFQNEAQLDKSGLPSDRFFAERPEGSVSTLKIQRTQQEDSAVYLCASSPTQGAWMNTEAFFGQGTRLTVV.

This sequence joins TRBV29-1 and TRBJ2-2, with a possible D match to TRBD2 (6 bases). The CDR3 has 13 amino acids. Germline-derived CDR1 and CDR2 are SQVTM and ANQGSEA. Trimming left V 7 bases short and J 1 base short, with 10 bases between. The CDR3 DNA follows: TGCAGCGCTACGCGGGGGAACACCGGGGAGCTGTTTTTT. It encodes CSATRGNTGELFF.

This clone was observed a single time. The chain carries TRBV15 and TRBJ1-1; perhaps TRBD1 as D (6 bases). Trimming took off 0 bases at V and 3 bases at J, with 17 bases between the two ends. Germline V gene sequence: CDR1 LNHNV, CDR2 YYDKDF (reference sequence). This CDR3 region has 17 residues. The DNA for the CDR3 is TGTGCCACCAGCAGAGATTGGGGGGAGTACAGGGACACTGAAGCTTTCTTT. Its translation: CATSRDWGEYRDTEAFF.

The genes are TRBV2 and TRBJ2-1, with D perhaps matching TRBD2 (5 bases). V was clipped by 5 bases and J by 0 bases, with 11 bases between them. Germline V gene data show CDR1 as SNHLY and CDR2 as FYNNEI. The CDR3 has 15 amino acids. CDR3 in amino acids: CASSPGLSSYNEQFF. CDR3 DNA sequence: TGTGCCAGCAGTCCAGGACTGAGCTCCTACAATGAGCAGTTCTTC.

The chain's CDR3 is CASSWDWNTGELFF. CDR3 nucleotides: TGTGCCAGCAGCTGGGACTGGAACACCGGGGAGCTGTTTTTT. This chain joins TRBV11-2 and TRBJ2-2, with D tentatively TRBD2 (6 bases). This CDR3 is built from 14 residues. Trimming took off 4 bases at V and 1 base at J, with 7 bases between the two ends. Germline V gene sequence: CDR1 SGHAT, CDR2 FQNNGV.

The rearrangement joins TRBV5-4 to TRBJ2-7; the D gene is possibly TRBD2 (6 bases). Germline loops: CDR1 SGHNT, CDR2 YYREEE (reference sequence). The length of the CDR3 is 17 residues. V was clipped by 5 bases and J by 2 bases, with 23 bases between them. CDR3 DNA: TGTGCCAGCAGTTCTCCCCCGGGGACTTCCAGGCCCTACGAGCAGTACTTC. Its protein product is CASSSPPGTSRPYEQYF.

The chain combines TRBV9 with TRBJ2-7, with D possibly being TRBD2 (6 bases). The CDR3 runs to 15 residues. With 2 bases removed from V and 4 bases from J, the gap between germline ends came to 16 bases. The germline V gene has CDR1 SGDLS and CDR2 YYNGEE. In nucleotides, the CDR3 is TGTGCCAGCAGCGTTAACGGGAGTCCGGGGTACGAGCAGTACTTC. Amino acids: CASSVNGSPGYEQYF.

This sequence joins TRBV27 and TRBJ2-7; 7 bases agree with TRBD2. Germline trimming cut 3 bases from V and 7 bases from J; bases unmatched to any gene: 9. Per the germline V gene, CDR1 is MNHEY and CDR2 is SMNVEV (reference sequence). The CDR3 spans 14 residues. The CDR3: CASSFLAGVREQYF. DNA for the CDR3: TGTGCCAGCAGTTTTCTTGCGGGAGTAAGGGAGCAGTACTTC.

Remarks on this clone: Other DNA sequences from this sample encode an identical CDR3 as well. The V call is TRBV7-9, the J call TRBJ2-3; D unresolved. The CDR3 sequence is 11 residues long. Trimming left V 5 bases short and J 1 base short, with 1 base between. CDR1 is SEHNR, CDR2 FQNEAQ, per germline (reference sequence). CDR3 region: CASSRTDTQYF. CDR3 coding DNA: TGTGCCAGCAGCCGCACAGATACGCAGTATTTT.

The rearrangement joins TRBV15 to TRBJ2-7; D call uncertain. The germline CDR1 and CDR2 sequences are LNHNV and YYDKDF (reference sequence). The CDR3 is 15 amino acids. Trimming took 1 base from V and 2 from J, leaving 12 bases between them. Here the CDR3 DNA reads TGTGCCACCAGCAGAGTGACGGAACCCCCCTACGAGCAGTACTTC. It is translated as CATSRVTEPPYEQYF.

The rearrangement uses TRBV14 and TRBJ2-1; 8 bases map to TRBD2. Germline V lookup: CDR1 SGHDN, CDR2 FVKESK. After removal of 0 bases from V and 1 base from J, the junction contained 14 bases not matched to a gene. The CDR3 runs to 20 residues. The DNA for the CDR3 is TGTGCCAGCAGCCAAGACGAGCTAGCGGGCGCCGGGGGGTCCTACAATGAGCAGTTCTTC. Its translation: CASSQDELAGAGGSYNEQFF.

The rearrangement links TRBV29-1 to TRBJ2-7; TRBD1 aligns across 9 bases. Per the germline V gene, CDR1 is SQVTM and CDR2 is ANQGSEA. The CDR3 has 13 amino acids. V was pared by 5 bases and J by 5 bases, with 7 bases of the junction left unmatched. CDR3 in DNA: TGCAGCGTTAGGACAGGGGATTGGGACGAGCAGTACTTC. The encoded protein is CSVRTGDWDEQYF.

This chain joins TRBV4-1 and TRBJ2-1; D might be TRBD2 (6 bases). V dropped 0 bases and J dropped 4 bases, with 19 bases sitting between them. The CDR3 contains 18 residues. Germline CDR1 and CDR2: MGHRA and YSYEKL. The DNA of the CDR3 is TGCGCCAGCAGCCAAGATAGTTGGGGGAGGAGCCCATACAATGAGCAGTTCTTC. Residues: CASSQDSWGRSPYNEQFF.

The chain carries TRBV30 and TRBJ2-7; 7 positions match TRBD1. Germline V gene lookup returns CDR1 GTSNPN and CDR2 SVGIG (reference sequence). With 5 bases clipped from V and 5 bases from J, the junction kept 6 bases outside the gene matches. CDR3 length: 12 residues. CDR3 sequence reads: CAWGQAFHEQYF. The DNA of the CDR3 is TGTGCCTGGGGACAGGCTTTCCACGAGCAGTACTTC.

This clone was picked up one time. The chain uses TRBV2 and TRBJ2-2; D perhaps matches TRBD1 (5 bases). The CDR3 totals 14 residues. Germline V gene lookup returns CDR1 SNHLY and CDR2 FYNNEI. V gave up 6 bases and J gave up 3 bases, with 11 bases separating them. In nucleotides, the CDR3 is TGTGCCAGCAGCTGGGGCCGGGACACCGGGGAGCTGTTTTTT. This gives the protein CASSWGRDTGELFF.

The chain's CDR3 is CASSDHNEQFF. Written as DNA, the CDR3 is TGTGCCAGCAGCGACCACAATGAGCAGTTCTTC. The chain couples TRBV7-6 to TRBJ2-1; unclear D gene. V dropped 5 bases and J dropped 5 bases, with 4 bases sitting between them. Per the germline V gene, CDR1 is SGHVS and CDR2 is FNYEAQ. This CDR3 has 11 residues.

This chain uses TRBV29-1 with TRBJ1-4; tentatively, D is TRBD1 (5 bases). The V and J ends lost 6 bases and 6 bases respectively, with 17 bases between them. Germline CDR1 reads SQVTM; CDR2 reads ANQGSEA. This CDR3 contains 14 residues. The CDR3 sequence: CSVRSGEGDEKLFF. The CDR3 DNA is TGCAGCGTGCGGTCGGGGGAGGGCGATGAAAAACTGTTTTTT. The full variable domain, with the rest looked up from reference TRBV29-1 and TRBJ1-4, is SAVISQKPSRDICQRGTSLTIQCQVDSQVTMMFWYRQQPGQSLTLIATANQGSEATYESGFVIDKFPISRPNLTFSTLTVSNMSPEDSSIYLCSVRSGEGDEKLFFGSGTQLSVL.

This chain uses TRBV7-9 with TRBJ1-5, with no clear D. Between the trimmed V and J ends, which lost 5 bases and 1 base, there was a span of 6 bases. Germline CDR1 and CDR2: SEHNR and FQNEAQ (reference sequence). CDR3 size: 13 residues. The CDR3 DNA reads TGTGCCAGCAGCGACGACAGCAATCAGCCCCAGCATTTT. Translation gives CASSDDSNQPQHF.

V gene TRBV6-5 combines with J gene TRBJ2-2; TRBD1 is a possible D gene (6 bases). Trimming left V 6 bases short and J 6 bases short, with 14 bases between. The germline V gene has CDR1 MNHEY and CDR2 SVGAGI. The CDR3 loop spans 14 amino acids. In DNA, the CDR3 is TGTGCCAGCAGCAGGGACAATCCCCCCGGGGAGCTGTTTTTT. This gives the protein CASSRDNPPGELFF.

This clone was counted once. The chain is built from TRBV29-1 and TRBJ2-1, with 9 bases aligning to TRBD2. V shed 5 bases, J shed 5 bases, and the junction held 4 bases outside the gene matches. This CDR3 comprises 13 residues. Germline V gene lookup returns CDR1 SQVTM and CDR2 ANQGSEA. The CDR3 sequence is CSVWLAGNNEQFF. The CDR3 DNA sequence: TGCAGCGTTTGGCTAGCGGGAAACAATGAGCAGTTCTTC.

The rearrangement uses TRBV14 and TRBJ2-5, with 11 bases lining up with TRBD2. V shed 0 bases, J shed 6 bases, and the junction held 9 bases outside the gene matches. Germline CDR1 is SGHDN and CDR2 is FVKESK. CDR3 length: 17 residues. CDR3 sequence (DNA): TGTGCCAGCAGCCAAGAGACGACTAGCGGGAACTGGCAGACCCAGTACTTC. Its protein is CASSQETTSGNWQTQYF.

The chain uses TRBV7-8 and TRBJ2-2; D uncertain. CDR1 SGHVS and CDR2 FQNEAQ come from the germline V gene. The CDR3 totals 14 residues. Between the trimmed V and J ends, which lost 4 bases and 5 bases, there was a span of 11 bases. The CDR3 region is CASSSESLTGELFF. CDR3 nucleotides: TGTGCCAGCAGCTCGGAAAGCTTAACCGGGGAGCTGTTTTTT.

The chain combines TRBV5-4 with TRBJ1-1, with D perhaps TRBD1 (5 bases). Germline CDR1 is SGHNT and CDR2 is YYREEE (reference sequence). Trimming pared 1 base from V and 8 bases from J, leaving 18 bases between. The CDR3 sequence is 15 residues long. DNA for the CDR3: TGTGCCAGCAGCTTGTATCACAGGCGTGATAAAGAAGCTTTCTTT. It specifies CASSLYHRRDKEAFF.

The chain employs TRBV9 and TRBJ2-1; a possible D gene is TRBD2 (6 bases). The CDR3 loop spans 14 amino acids. The germline V gene has CDR1 SGDLS and CDR2 YYNGEE. V lost 4 bases and J 10 bases, leaving 18 bases between the germline ends. Here the CDR3 reads CASSSHGPGEEQFF. CDR3 coding DNA: TGTGCCAGCAGCAGCCACGGGCCGGGAGAAGAGCAGTTCTTC.

The chain recombines TRBV28 with TRBJ2-7; possible D gene TRBD2, 6 bases. The CDR3 spans 15 residues. V lost 2 bases, J lost 2 bases, and 13 bases lay in between. In germline, CDR1 is MDHEN, CDR2 SYDVKM. The CDR3 DNA follows: TGTGCCAGCAGTTTAGTCACGGAGGGCCCCTACGAGCAGTACTTC. Its protein product is CASSLVTEGPYEQYF.

The J gene is TRBJ2-7, the V gene TRBV30; TRBD1 aligns across 7 bases. This CDR3 comprises 14 residues. From germline, CDR1 is GTSNPN and CDR2 SVGIG (reference sequence). V lost 4 bases to trimming and J lost 3 bases; unmatched junction nucleotides: 9. The CDR3 nucleotides are TGTGCCTGGACCGGGGAAGGGGGCCTCTACGAGCAGTACTTC. Protein sequence: CAWTGEGGLYEQYF.

V usage is TRBV7-9 and J usage is TRBJ2-1; D uncertain. The germline V gene has CDR1 SEHNR and CDR2 FQNEAQ (reference sequence). The CDR3 loop spans 14 amino acids. The V gene lost 7 bases and the J gene lost 5 bases, with 15 bases spanning the gap. The CDR3 is CASNPARADNEQFF. The CDR3 nucleotides are TGTGCCAGCAACCCTGCCCGTGCCGACAATGAGCAGTTCTTC.

The CDR3 sequence is CASSLGQGRGNEQFF. The CDR3 region has the DNA TGTGCCAGCAGCCTTGGACAGGGTCGGGGCAATGAGCAGTTCTTC. The chain uses TRBV9 and TRBJ2-1, with TRBD1 identical over 8 bases. This CDR3 contains 15 residues. The germline V gene has CDR1 SGDLS and CDR2 YYNGEE. The trim removed 4 bases at V and 6 bases at J, leaving 9 bases unmatched.

The chain employs TRBV15 and TRBJ1-1; a weak D match, TRBD1 (6 bases). Germline CDR1 LNHNV, CDR2 YYDKDF (reference sequence). Trimming cost V 0 bases and J 6 bases, with 8 bases left between them. The CDR3 consists of 13 residues. The CDR3 here is CATSRERGAEAFF. The CDR3 coding sequence is TGTGCCACCAGCAGAGAAAGGGGGGCTGAAGCTTTCTTT.